The 12 T cell receptor beta chains listed next were all sequenced from one sample in a study of memory CD4+ T cells and cytomegalovirus serostatus. The sort gate was single viable CD3+CD4+CD8-CD45RO+ cells for memory CD4+ T cells. TCRdb keeps only in-frame clones here, not all; method: immunoSEQ multiplex PCR. The data contain some 58,000 clones, 70% to 80% of them seen just once; the ten biggest clones take up about 0.9%. The sequencing input was memory CD4+ T cells from blood. All receptors come from an adult in good health and CMV-seronegative.

The V and J genes are TRBV30 and TRBJ1-5; a possible D gene is TRBD1 (6 bases). The CDR3 spans 15 residues. Germline assignment: CDR1 GTSNPN and CDR2 SVGIG (reference sequence). The V end lost 7 bases, the J end lost 0 bases, and 16 bases lay between the germline ends. CDR3 coding DNA: TGTGCCTATAGCCCCAGGGGACTTAGCAATCAGCCCCAGCATTTT. It encodes CAYSPRGLSNQPQHF.

The gene calls are TRBV7-2 and TRBJ2-3; 7 nucleotides match TRBD2. The CDR3 contains 14 residues. V trimming: 1 base; J trimming: 7 bases; junction bases outside the gene matches: 5. Germline V gives CDR1 SGHTA, CDR2 FQGNSA. In DNA form, the CDR3 reads TGTGCCAGCAGCTTAGGCGGGAGTAGGAATACGCAGTATTTT. It specifies CASSLGGSRNTQYF.

This clone rates as medium-sized. V usage is TRBV7-2 and J usage is TRBJ1-1; TRBD1 matches at 9 bases. J lost 0 bases, V lost 2 bases, and 10 bases had no gene match. Germline CDR1 and CDR2: SGHTA and FQGNSA. The CDR3 spans 18 residues. DNA of the CDR3: TGTGCCAGCAGCTTAAGGGCCGGGACAGGGAAATTGAACACTGAAGCTTTCTTT. Protein product: CASSLRAGTGKLNTEAFF.

The chain employs TRBV29-1 and TRBJ2-7; TRBD1 agrees at 9 bases. V shed 6 bases and J 3 bases; nucleotides not matched to a gene: 6. CDR1 SQVTM and CDR2 ANQGSEA come from the germline V gene. The CDR3 extends over 13 amino acids. The CDR3 DNA sequence: TGCAGCGTCCTGGGACAGGGCCACTACGAGCAGTACTTC. Its protein is CSVLGQGHYEQYF.

This rearrangement joins TRBV6-5 to TRBJ2-2, with D tentatively TRBD1 (6 bases). In germline, CDR1 is MNHEY, CDR2 SVGAGI. V was pared by 5 bases and J by 4 bases, with 14 bases between. The CDR3 has 15 amino acids. In DNA, the CDR3 is TGTGCCAGCAGTCCCCCAGGGGTTGGCACCGGGGAGCTGTTTTTT. This gives the protein CASSPPGVGTGELFF.

The sample holds a few counts of this clone. V and J are TRBV11-2 and TRBJ2-7, with TRBD1 matching over 10 bases. V was clipped by 5 bases and J by 2 bases; unmatched bases: 3. The length of the CDR3 is 14 residues. CDR1 and CDR2 (germline): SGHAT, FQNNGV. The CDR3 nucleotides are TGTGCCAGCAGCCGACAGGGGGCTGCCTACGAGCAGTACTTC. Its protein is CASSRQGAAYEQYF.

This clone came up a few times. V and J are TRBV28 and TRBJ1-4; TRBD1 matches at 9 bases. The CDR3 extends over 15 amino acids. Germline V lookup: CDR1 MDHEN, CDR2 SYDVKM. V was pared by 5 bases and J by 4 bases, with 5 bases of the junction left unmatched. The CDR3 region is CASSDPGQGNEKLFF. The CDR3, as DNA: TGTGCCAGCAGTGACCCGGGACAGGGTAATGAAAAACTGTTTTTT. The whole variable domain, remainder taken from reference TRBV28 and TRBJ1-4, is DVKVTQSSRYLVKRTGEKVFLECVQDMDHENMFWYRQDPGLGLRLIYFSYDVKMKEKGDIPEGYSVSREKKERFSLILESASTNQTSMYLCASSDPGQGNEKLFFGSGTQLSVL.

V and J are TRBV5-1 and TRBJ2-5; the D gene is possibly TRBD2 (6 bases). The ends were cut back, 10 bases at V and 2 bases at J, with 21 bases in the middle. Per the germline V gene, CDR1 is SGHRS and CDR2 is YFSETQ. This CDR3 is built from 15 residues. CDR3 coding DNA: TGCGCCTCCCAAAGGGCTAGCGTAGGACAAGAGACCCAGTACTTC. Protein sequence: CASQRASVGQETQYF.

The chain has TRBV7-8 and TRBJ2-3; D may be TRBD1 or TRBD2 (5 bases each). The CDR3 consists of 16 residues. In germline, CDR1 is SGHVS, CDR2 FQNEAQ. The V and J ends lost 3 bases and 1 base respectively, with 14 bases between them. The chain's CDR3 is CASSFRLTAGTDTQYF. In nucleotides, the CDR3 is TGTGCCAGCAGCTTCCGTCTGACAGCGGGCACAGATACGCAGTATTTT.

The chain is built from TRBV9 and TRBJ2-2, with D uncertain. CDR1 is SGDLS, CDR2 YYNGEE, per germline. V gave up 1 base and J gave up 7 bases, with 14 bases separating them. CDR3 size: 15 residues. The CDR3 region is CASSVQEAIYGELFF. The CDR3 coding sequence is TGTGCCAGCAGCGTACAGGAAGCTATCTACGGGGAGCTGTTTTTT.

V and J are TRBV2 and TRBJ2-3; TRBD1 aligns across 7 bases. The CDR3 runs to 14 residues. After removal of 5 bases from V and 2 bases from J, the junction contained 4 bases not matched to a gene. The germline CDR1 and CDR2 sequences are SNHLY and FYNNEI. CDR3 bases: TGTGCCAGCAGTCCGGGGACAGTCACAGATACGCAGTATTTT. Protein product: CASSPGTVTDTQYF.

This clone was recorded a few times. The CDR3 here is CASSPGSRTNEKLFF. DNA for the CDR3: TGTGCCAGCAGCCCCGGATCTAGGACTAATGAAAAACTGTTTTTT. The chain joins TRBV4-2 to TRBJ1-4; D is unclear. Trimming stripped 4 bases from V and 2 bases from J, with 11 bases between. The CDR3 sequence is 15 residues long. CDR1 LGHNA and CDR2 YNFKEQ come from the germline V gene.